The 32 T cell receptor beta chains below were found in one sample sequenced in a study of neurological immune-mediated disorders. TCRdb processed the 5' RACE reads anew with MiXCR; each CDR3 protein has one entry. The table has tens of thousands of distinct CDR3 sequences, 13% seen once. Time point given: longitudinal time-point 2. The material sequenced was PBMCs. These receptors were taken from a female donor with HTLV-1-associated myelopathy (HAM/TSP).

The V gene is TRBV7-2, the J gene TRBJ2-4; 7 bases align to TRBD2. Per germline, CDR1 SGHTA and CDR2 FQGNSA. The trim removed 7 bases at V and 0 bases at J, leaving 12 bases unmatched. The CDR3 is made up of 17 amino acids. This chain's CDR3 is CASTVRRGRGAKNIQYF. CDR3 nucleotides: TGTGCCAGCACCGTCCGGCGGGGGAGGGGAGCCAAAAACATTCAGTACTTC.

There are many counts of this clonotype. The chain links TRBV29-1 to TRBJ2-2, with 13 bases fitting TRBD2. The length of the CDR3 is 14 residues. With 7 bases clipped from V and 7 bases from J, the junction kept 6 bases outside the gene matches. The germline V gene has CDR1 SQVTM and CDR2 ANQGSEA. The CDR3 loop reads CSAGTSGVIGELFF. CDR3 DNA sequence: TGCAGCGCTGGGACTAGCGGGGTTATCGGGGAGCTGTTTTTT.

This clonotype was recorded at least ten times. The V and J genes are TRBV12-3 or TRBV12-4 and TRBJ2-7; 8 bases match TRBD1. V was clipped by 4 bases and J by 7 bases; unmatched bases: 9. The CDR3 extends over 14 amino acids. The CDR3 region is CASSWTGTVGEQYF. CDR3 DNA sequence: TGTGCCAGCAGTTGGACAGGGACCGTAGGGGAGCAGTACTTC.

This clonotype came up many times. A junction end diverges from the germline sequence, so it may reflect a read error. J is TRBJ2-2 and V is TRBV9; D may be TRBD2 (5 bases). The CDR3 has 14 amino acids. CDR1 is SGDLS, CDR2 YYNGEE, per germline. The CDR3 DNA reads TGTGCCAGCAGCGTAGCGGCAAGCACCGGGGAGATGTTTTTT. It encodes CASSVAASTGEMFF.

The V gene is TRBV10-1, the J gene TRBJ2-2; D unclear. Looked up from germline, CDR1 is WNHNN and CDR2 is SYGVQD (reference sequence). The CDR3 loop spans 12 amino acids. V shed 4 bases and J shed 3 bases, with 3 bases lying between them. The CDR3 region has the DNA TGCGCCAGCAGTGTTCACACCGGGGAGCTGTTTTTT. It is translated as CASSVHTGELFF.

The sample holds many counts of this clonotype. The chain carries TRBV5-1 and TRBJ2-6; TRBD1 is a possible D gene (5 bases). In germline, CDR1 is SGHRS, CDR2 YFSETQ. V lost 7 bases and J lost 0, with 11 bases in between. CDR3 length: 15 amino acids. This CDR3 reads CASDSGFSGANVLTF. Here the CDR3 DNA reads TGCGCCAGCGACAGTGGATTCTCTGGGGCCAACGTCCTGACTTTC.

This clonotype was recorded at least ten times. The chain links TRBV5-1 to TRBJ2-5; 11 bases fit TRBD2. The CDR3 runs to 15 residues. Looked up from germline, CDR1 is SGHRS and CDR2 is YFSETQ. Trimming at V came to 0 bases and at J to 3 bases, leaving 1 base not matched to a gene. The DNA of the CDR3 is TGCGCCAGCAGCTTGGAACTAGCGGGGGAAGAGACCCAGTACTTC. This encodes CASSLELAGEETQYF.

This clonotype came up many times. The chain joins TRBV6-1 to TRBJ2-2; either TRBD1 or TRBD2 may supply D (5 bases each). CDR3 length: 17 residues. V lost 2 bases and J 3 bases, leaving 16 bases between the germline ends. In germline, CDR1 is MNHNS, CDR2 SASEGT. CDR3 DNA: TGTGCCAGCAGTGAACCACCCCCTGGGGGATACACCGGGGAGCTGTTTTTT. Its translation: CASSEPPPGGYTGELFF.

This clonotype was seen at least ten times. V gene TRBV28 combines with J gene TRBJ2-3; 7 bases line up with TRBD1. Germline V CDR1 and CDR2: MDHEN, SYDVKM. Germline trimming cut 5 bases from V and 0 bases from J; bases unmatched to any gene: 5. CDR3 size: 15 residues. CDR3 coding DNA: TGTGCCAGCAGTCGTACAGGGGCAAGCACAGATACGCAGTATTTT. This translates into CASSRTGASTDTQYF.

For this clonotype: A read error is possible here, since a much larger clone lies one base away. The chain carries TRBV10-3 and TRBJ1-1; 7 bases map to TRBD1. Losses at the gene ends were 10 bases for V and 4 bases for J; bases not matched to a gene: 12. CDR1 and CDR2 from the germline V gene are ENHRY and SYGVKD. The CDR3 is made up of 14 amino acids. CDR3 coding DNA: TGTGCCACGTGTCCCCAGGGGGTGATCACTGAAGCTTTCTTT. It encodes CATCPQGVITEAFF.

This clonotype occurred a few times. CDR3 loop: CASSYRTANNEQFF. CDR3 in DNA: TGTGCCAGCAGTTACCGGACAGCAAACAATGAGCAGTTCTTC. The J gene is TRBJ2-1, the V gene TRBV27; possibly TRBD1 for D (6 bases). CDR3 size: 14 residues. V gave up 4 bases and J gave up 5 bases, with 12 bases separating them. The germline gives CDR1 MNHEY, CDR2 SMNVEV (reference sequence).

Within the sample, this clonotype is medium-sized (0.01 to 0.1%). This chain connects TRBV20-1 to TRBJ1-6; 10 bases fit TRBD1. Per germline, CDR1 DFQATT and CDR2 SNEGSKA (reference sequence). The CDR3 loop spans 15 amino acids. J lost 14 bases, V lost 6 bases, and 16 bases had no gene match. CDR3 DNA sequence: TGCAGTGCGCAAGATACGGGACAGGGGAAGTGGTCCCTCCACTTT. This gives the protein CSAQDTGQGKWSLHF.

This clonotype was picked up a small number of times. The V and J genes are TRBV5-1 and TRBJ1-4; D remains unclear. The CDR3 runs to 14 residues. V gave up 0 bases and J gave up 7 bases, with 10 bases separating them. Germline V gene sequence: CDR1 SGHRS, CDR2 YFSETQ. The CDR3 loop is CASSLEGGREKLFF. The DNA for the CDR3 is TGCGCCAGCAGCTTGGAAGGCGGCCGTGAAAAACTGTTTTTT. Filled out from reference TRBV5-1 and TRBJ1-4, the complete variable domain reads KAGVTQTPRYLIKTRGQQVTLSCSPISGHRSVSWYQQTPGQGLQFLFEYFSETQRNKGNFPGRFSGRQFSNSRSEMNVSTLELGDSALYLCASSLEGGREKLFFGSGTQLSVL.

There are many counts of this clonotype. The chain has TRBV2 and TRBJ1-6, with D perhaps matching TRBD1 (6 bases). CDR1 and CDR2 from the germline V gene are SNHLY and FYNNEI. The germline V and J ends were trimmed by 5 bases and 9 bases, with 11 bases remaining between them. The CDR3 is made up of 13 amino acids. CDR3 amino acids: CASSSARGSPLHF. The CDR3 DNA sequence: TGTGCCAGCAGTTCCGCCAGGGGTTCACCCCTCCACTTT.

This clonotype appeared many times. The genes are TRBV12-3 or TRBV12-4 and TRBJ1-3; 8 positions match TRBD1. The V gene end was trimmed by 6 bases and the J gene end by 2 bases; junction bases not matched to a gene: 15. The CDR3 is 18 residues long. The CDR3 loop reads CASRPLSLDRVAGNTIYF. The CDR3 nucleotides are TGTGCCAGCAGACCCCTTTCGTTGGACAGGGTAGCTGGAAACACCATATATTTT.

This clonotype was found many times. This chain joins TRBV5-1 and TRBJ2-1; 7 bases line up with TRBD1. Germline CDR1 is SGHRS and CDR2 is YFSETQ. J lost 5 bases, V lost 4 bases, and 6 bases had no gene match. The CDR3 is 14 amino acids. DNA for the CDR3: TGCGCCAGCAGCCATTGGACAGGCAACAATGAGCAGTTCTTC. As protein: CASSHWTGNNEQFF.

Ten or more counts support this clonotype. The CDR3 nucleotides read TGTGCCAGCGGTGAGAACAGGGGAGAGGAGACCCAGTACTTC. Residues: CASGENRGEETQYF. V gene TRBV12-3 or TRBV12-4 combines with J gene TRBJ2-5; 7 positions match TRBD1. The CDR3 contains 14 residues. V lost 8 bases and J lost 5; bases outside the gene matches: 11.

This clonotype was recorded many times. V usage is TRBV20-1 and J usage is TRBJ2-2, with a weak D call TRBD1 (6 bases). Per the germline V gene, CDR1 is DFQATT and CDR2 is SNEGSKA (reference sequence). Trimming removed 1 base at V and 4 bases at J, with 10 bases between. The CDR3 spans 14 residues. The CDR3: CSARAEDSTGELFF. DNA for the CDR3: TGCAGTGCTAGAGCGGAGGACAGCACCGGGGAGCTGTTTTTT.

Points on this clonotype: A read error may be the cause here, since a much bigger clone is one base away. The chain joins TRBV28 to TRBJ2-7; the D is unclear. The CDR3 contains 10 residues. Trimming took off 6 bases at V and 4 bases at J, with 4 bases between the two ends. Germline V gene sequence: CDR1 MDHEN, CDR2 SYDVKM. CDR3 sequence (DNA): TGTGCCAGCAGACGTTACGAGCAGTACTTC. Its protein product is CASRRYEQYF.

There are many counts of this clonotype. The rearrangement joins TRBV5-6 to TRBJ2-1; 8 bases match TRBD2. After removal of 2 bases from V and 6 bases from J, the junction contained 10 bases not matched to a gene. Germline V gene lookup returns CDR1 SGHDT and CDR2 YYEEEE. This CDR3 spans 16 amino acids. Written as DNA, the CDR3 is TGTGCCAGCAGCTTTTCCTCCGAGCGGGGGTTCAATGAGCAGTTCTTC. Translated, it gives CASSFSSERGFNEQFF.

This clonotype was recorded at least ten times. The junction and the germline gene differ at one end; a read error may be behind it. The CDR3 bases are TGTGCTACCAGCAGACCTTACAATGAGCAGTTCTTC. Protein sequence: CATSRPYNEQFF. The V gene is TRBV15, the J gene TRBJ2-1; no reliable D call. Germline CDR1 reads LNHNV; CDR2 reads YYDKDF (reference sequence). The CDR3 spans 12 residues.

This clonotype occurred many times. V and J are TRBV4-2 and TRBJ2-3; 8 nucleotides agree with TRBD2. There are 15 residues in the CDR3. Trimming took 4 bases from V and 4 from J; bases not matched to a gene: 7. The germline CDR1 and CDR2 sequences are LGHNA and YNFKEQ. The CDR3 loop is CASSLGRGDADTQYF. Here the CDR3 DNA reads TGTGCCAGCAGCCTGGGGCGGGGGGACGCAGATACGCAGTATTTT.

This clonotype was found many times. The chain's CDR3 is CASSPQERTSTDTQYF. For the CDR3, the DNA is TGTGCCAGCAGCCCTCAAGAGAGAACTAGCACAGATACGCAGTATTTT. The chain has TRBV9 and TRBJ2-3, with D uncertain. CDR1 is SGDLS, CDR2 YYNGEE, per germline. The CDR3 covers 16 residues. With 4 bases removed from V and 0 bases from J, the gap between germline ends came to 15 bases.

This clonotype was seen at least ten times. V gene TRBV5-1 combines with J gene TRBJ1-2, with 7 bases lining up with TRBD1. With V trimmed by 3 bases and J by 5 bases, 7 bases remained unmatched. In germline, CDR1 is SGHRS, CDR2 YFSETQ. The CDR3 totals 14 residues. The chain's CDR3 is CASSSPDRPYGYTF. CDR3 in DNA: TGCGCCAGCAGCTCTCCGGACAGGCCTTATGGCTACACCTTC.

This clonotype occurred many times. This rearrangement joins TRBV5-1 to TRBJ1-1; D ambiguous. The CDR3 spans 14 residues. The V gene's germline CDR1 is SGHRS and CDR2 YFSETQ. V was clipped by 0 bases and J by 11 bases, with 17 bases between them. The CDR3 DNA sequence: TGCGCCAGCAGCTTGGATCCAGGAAATACAAAGGCTTTCTTT. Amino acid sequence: CASSLDPGNTKAFF.

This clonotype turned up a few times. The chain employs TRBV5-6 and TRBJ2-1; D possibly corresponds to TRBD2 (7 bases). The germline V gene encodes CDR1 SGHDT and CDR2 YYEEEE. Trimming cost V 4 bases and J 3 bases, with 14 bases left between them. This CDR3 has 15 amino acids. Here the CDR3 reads CASSRRGGRYNEQFF. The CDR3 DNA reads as TGTGCCAGCAGCCGGAGGGGGGGCCGCTACAATGAGCAGTTCTTC.

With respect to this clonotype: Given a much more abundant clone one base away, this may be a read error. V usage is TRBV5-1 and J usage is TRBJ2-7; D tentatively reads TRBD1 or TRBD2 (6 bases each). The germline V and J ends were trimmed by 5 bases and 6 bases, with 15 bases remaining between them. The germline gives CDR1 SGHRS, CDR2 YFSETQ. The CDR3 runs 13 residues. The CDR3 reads CASSGGQEGEQYF. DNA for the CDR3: TGCGCCAGCAGTGGGGGGCAAGAAGGCGAGCAGTACTTC.

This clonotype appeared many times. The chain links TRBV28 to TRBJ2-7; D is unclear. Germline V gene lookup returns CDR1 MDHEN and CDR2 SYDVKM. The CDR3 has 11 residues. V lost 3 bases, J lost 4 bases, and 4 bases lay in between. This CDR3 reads CASSFEYEQYF. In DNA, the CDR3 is TGTGCCAGCAGTTTCGAATACGAGCAGTACTTC.

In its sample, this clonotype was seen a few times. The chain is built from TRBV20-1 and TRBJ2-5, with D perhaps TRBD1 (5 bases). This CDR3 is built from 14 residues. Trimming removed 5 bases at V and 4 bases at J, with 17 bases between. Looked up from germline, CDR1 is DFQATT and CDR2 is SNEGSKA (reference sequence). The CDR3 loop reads CSAQVGAARETQYF. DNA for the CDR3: TGCAGTGCTCAAGTTGGGGCCGCAAGAGAGACCCAGTACTTC.

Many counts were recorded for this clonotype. CDR3 in amino acids: CASSWDRSTDTQYF. As DNA, the CDR3 is TGTGCCAGCAGTTGGGACAGGAGCACAGATACGCAGTATTTT. The V call is TRBV27, the J call TRBJ2-3; 8 bases align to TRBD1. The germline V gene has CDR1 MNHEY and CDR2 SMNVEV (reference sequence). The V gene end was trimmed by 4 bases and the J gene end by 0 bases; junction bases not matched to a gene: 0. This CDR3 comprises 14 residues.

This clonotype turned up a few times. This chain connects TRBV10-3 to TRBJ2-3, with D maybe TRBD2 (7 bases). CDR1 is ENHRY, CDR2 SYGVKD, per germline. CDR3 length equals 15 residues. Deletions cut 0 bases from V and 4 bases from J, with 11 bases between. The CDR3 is CAISESRGAADTQYF. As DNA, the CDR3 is TGTGCCATCAGTGAGTCTCGGGGGGCCGCAGATACGCAGTATTTT.

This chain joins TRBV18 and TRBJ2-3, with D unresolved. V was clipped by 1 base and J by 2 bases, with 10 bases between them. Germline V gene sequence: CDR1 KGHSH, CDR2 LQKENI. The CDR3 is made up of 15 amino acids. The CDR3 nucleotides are TGTGCCAGCTCACCACAGCGTCTATTCACAGATACGCAGTATTTT. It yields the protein CASSPQRLFTDTQYF.